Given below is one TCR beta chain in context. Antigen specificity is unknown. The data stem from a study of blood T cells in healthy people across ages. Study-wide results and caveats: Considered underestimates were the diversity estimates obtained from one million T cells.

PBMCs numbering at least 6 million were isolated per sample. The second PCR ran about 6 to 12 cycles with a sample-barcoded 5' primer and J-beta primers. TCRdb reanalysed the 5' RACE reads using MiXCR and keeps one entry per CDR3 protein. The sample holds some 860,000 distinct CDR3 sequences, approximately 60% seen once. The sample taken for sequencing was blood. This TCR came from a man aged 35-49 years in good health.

The CDR3 loop is CASSPTGQQRVNEQYF. CDR3 DNA: TGTGCCAGCAGCCCGACGGGACAGCAGAGGGTAAATGAGCAGTACTTC. The rearrangement links TRBV3-1 to TRBJ2-1; 7 bases map to TRBD1. The J call may be mistaken, given a closer DNA end match to TRBJ2-7. From germline, CDR1 is LGHDT and CDR2 YNNKEL (reference sequence). This CDR3 has 16 amino acids.